This TCR beta chain was sequenced in a study of identical twins. Study-level findings and limits: Potential partial confounding of zero-insertion analyses by invariant MAIT and iNKT cells was noted. In cord blood, abundant beta clonotypes had fewer insertions; memory showed no trend.

cDNA carried unique molecular identifiers, and a universal primer site was added by template switching. TCRdb called the 5' RACE reads again in MiXCR, with one record for every CDR3 protein. The data contain 400,000 to 600,000 distinct CDR3 sequences, approximately 20% of them singletons. This clonotype was recorded only once. Its target is unknown. The same data also went into a second study, on yellow fever vaccine responses in identical twins. According to that study: The T cell response to vaccination in identical twins was reportedly partly convergent and partly personalized.

The specimen sequenced was CD4+ T cells sorted from blood. This receptor was obtained from a woman aged 18 to 35 in good health.

The CDR3 is CASGWGGSSYEQYF. The CDR3 DNA is TGTGCCAGCGGCTGGGGCGGGAGCTCCTACGAGCAGTACTTC. The gene calls are TRBV7-9 and TRBJ2-7; 7 positions match TRBD2. The CDR3 consists of 14 residues. V shed 8 bases and J 0 bases; nucleotides not matched to a gene: 7. Per the germline V gene, CDR1 is SEHNR and CDR2 is FQNEAQ (reference sequence).